Given below is one TCR beta chain in context. TCRdb's table, derived via immunoSEQ multiplex PCR, lists solely in-frame clones and lacks some. This table has about 250,000 clones, about 91% appearing once. The data were obtained in a study of blood T cell repertoires in COVID-19. Overall study: PBMCs, B-cell-depleted T cells, or T cells provided the cDNA or gDNA that made up the material.

Germline V gene sequence: CDR1 LNHNV, CDR2 YYDKDF (reference sequence). Deletions cut 3 bases from V and 0 bases from J, with 15 bases between. The CDR3 has 17 residues. The rearrangement uses TRBV15 and TRBJ2-4; D gene ambiguous. The specimen sequenced was peripheral blood. This TCR came from a woman aged 25 to 39 with COVID-19, enrolled during active disease. The CDR3 is CATSSPRQVRAKNIQYF. The CDR3 coding sequence is TGTGCCACCAGCAGCCCACGCCAGGTCAGAGCCAAAAACATTCAGTACTTC.